The sequence of this TCR beta chain was determined in a study of shared clonotypes between healthy human individuals. Here immunoSEQ multiplex PCR was the method, and the copy in TCRdb shows in-frame clones only, minus some. The profile shows fewer than 3 million clones, around 92% of them singletons. The sequencing input was naive CD4+ T cells from PBMCs. Subset reported: CD45RA+ positively selected. The receptor's source is a man younger than 30 in good health. Some clones in this sample may be carry-over from other donors' samples.

This CDR3 reads CASRPGILNYGYTF. The CDR3 nucleotides are TGTGCCAGCAGACCAGGGATCCTTAACTATGGCTACACCTTC. V is TRBV28 and J is TRBJ1-2; D is possibly TRBD1 (5 bases). There are 14 residues in the CDR3. Trimming removed 6 bases at V and 1 base at J, with 12 bases between. Per germline, CDR1 MDHEN and CDR2 SYDVKM.